This T cell receptor beta chain was sequenced in a study of CD8 T cells in ankylosing spondylitis. MiXCR was run by TCRdb on the 5' RACE reads, yielding one entry per CDR3 protein. Of about 300,000 distinct CDR3 sequences in the sample, roughly 10% were seen once. This clonotype has at least ten counts. As yet, its antigen is unknown. It is unclear where the CDR3 begins or ends on the DNA, so no DNA is shown, and the CDR3 is as TCRdb lists it. Including both end residues, the CDR3 is 13 amino acids long. Germline values: CDR1 DFQATT, CDR2 SNEGSKA (reference sequence). General study findings and limits: Fewer than ten highly homologous variants made up a TCR beta motif that seemed to typify ankylosing spondylitis blood. Significant enrichment of disease-linked clones was reported in matched ankylosing spondylitis synovial fluid. Peripheral blood samples showed relatively rare disease-linked clones, and these clones were CD8+.

The J gene is TRBJ2-3, the V gene TRBV20-1; the tabulated D call, TRBD2, remains unverified against the DNA. The sample comprised blood, either unsorted or a sorted T cell fraction (not recorded which). This sequence was found in a female donor with ankylosing spondylitis or in good health (not recorded which). CDR3 region: CPGGYHCTDTQYF.